This T cell receptor beta chain was captured in a study of cytomegalovirus exposure and HLA in healthy donors. On the study more broadly: Counted in an early data release were about 86 million unique TCRs from HLA-typed donors. Overall study findings and caveats: A later analysis by the authors found several of the most significant clusters apparently linked to common viral pathogens. Most CMV-associated TCR beta chains were later found to appear HLA-restricted.

CDR1 and CDR2 (germline): SQVTM, ANQGSEA. Trimming took 5 bases from V and 6 from J, leaving 14 bases between them. CDR3 length equals 12 residues. 60 Vbeta and 13 Jbeta primers were used in PCR. Profiling relied on immunoSEQ multiplex PCR, and the TCRdb table lists in-frame clones only, not all of them. This sample has about 120,000 clones, with approximately 80% found just once. As to this clone: Its target is unknown.

Sequenced input: PBMCs. This clonotype originated in a young woman in good health and CMV-seronegative. This rearrangement joins TRBV29-1 to TRBJ2-7; D possibly corresponds to TRBD1 (6 bases). CDR3 loop: CSVRQTGTEQYF. In nucleotides, the CDR3 is TGCAGCGTTCGACAGACAGGAACCGAGCAGTACTTC.